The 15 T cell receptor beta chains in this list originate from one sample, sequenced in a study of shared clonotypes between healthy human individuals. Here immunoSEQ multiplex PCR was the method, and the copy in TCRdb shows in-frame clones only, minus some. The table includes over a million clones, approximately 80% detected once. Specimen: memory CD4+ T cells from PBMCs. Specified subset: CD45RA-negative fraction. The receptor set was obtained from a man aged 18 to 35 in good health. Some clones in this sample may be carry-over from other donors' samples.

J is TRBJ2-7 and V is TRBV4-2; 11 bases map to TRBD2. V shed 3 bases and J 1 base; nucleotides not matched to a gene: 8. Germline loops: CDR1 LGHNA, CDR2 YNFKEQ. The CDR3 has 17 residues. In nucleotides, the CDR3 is TGTGCCAGCAGCCACCAGGGGACTAGCGGTACTTCCTACGAGCAGTACTTC. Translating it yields CASSHQGTSGTSYEQYF.

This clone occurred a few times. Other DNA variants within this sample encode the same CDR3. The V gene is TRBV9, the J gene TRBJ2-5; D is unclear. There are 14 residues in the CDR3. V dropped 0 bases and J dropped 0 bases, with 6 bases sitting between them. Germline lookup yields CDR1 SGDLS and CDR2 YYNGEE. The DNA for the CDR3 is TGTGCCAGCAGCGTAGGGAGTTACCAAGAGACCCAGTACTTC. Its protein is CASSVGSYQETQYF.

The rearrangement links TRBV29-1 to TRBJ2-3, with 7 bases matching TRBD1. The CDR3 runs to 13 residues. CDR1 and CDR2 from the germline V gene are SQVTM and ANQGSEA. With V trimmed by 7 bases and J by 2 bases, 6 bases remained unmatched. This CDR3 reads CSAKGQYTDTQYF. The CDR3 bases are TGCAGCGCGAAGGGACAGTACACAGATACGCAGTATTTT.

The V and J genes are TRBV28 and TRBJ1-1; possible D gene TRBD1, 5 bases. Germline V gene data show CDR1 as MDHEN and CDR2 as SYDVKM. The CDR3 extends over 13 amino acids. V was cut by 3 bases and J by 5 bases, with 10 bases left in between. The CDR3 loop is CASSFEGRTEAFF. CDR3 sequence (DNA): TGTGCCAGCAGTTTCGAGGGGAGGACTGAAGCTTTCTTT.

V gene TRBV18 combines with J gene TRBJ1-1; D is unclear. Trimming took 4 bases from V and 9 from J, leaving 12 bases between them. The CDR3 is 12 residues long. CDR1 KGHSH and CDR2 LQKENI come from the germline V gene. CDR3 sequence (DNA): TGTGCCAGCTCACTATCCGGGGAAAAAGCTTTCTTT. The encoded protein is CASSLSGEKAFF.

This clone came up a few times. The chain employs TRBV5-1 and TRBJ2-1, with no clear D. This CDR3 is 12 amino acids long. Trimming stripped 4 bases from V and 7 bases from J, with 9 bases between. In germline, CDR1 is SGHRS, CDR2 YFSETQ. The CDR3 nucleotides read TGCGCCAGCAGCCTCCTTTTGAATGAGCAGTTCTTC. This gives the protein CASSLLLNEQFF.

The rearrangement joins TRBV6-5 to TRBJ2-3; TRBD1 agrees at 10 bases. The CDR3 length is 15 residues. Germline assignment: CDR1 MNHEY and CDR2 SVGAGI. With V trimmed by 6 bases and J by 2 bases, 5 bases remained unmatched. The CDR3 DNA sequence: TGTGCCAGCAGCCGACAGGGGGCACACACAGATACGCAGTATTTT. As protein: CASSRQGAHTDTQYF.

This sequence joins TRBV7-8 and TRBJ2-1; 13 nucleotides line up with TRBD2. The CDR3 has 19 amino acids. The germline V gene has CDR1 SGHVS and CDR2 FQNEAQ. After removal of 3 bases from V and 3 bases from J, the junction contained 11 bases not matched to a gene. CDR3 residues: CASSLPGTSGTGVYNEQFF. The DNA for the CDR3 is TGTGCCAGCAGCTTGCCCGGGACTAGCGGGACGGGGGTCTACAATGAGCAGTTCTTC.

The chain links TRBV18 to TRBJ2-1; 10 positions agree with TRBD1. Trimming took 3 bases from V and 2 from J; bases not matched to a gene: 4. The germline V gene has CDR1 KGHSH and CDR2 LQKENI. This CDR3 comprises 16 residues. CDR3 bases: TGTGCCAGCTCACCTCCCGGGACAGGGGCCTACAATGAGCAGTTCTTC. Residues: CASSPPGTGAYNEQFF.

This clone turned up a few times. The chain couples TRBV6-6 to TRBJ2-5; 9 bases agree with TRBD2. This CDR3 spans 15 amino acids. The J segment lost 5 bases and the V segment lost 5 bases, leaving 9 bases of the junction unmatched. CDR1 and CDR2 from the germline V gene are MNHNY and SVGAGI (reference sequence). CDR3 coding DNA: TGTGCCAGCAGTCCTATAGCGGGAGATCGTGAGACCCAGTACTTC. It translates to CASSPIAGDRETQYF.

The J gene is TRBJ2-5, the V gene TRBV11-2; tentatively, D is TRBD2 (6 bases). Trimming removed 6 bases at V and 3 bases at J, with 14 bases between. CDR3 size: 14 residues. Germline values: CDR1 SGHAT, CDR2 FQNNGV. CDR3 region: CASRPLRTKETQYF. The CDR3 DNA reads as TGTGCCAGCAGACCCCTCCGGACTAAAGAGACCCAGTACTTC.

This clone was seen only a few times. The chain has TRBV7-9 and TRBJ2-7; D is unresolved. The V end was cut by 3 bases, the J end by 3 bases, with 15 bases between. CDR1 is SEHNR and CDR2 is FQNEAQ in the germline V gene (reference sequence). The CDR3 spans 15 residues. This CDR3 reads CASSLTGTSGYEQYF. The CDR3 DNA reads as TGTGCCAGCAGCTTGACCGGCACGAGTGGCTACGAGCAGTACTTC. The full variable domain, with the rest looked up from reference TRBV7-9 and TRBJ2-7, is DTGVSQNPRHKITKRGQNVTFRCDPISEHNRLYWYRQTLGQGPEFLTYFQNEAQLEKSRLLSDRFSAERPKGSFSTLEIQRTEQGDSAMYLCASSLTGTSGYEQYFGPGTRLTVT.

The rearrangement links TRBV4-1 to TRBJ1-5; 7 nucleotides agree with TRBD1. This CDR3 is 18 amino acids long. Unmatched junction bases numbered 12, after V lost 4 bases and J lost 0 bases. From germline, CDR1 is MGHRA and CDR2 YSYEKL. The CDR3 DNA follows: TGCGCCAGCAGCCCTCGGACAGGAGGCCAGCATAGCAATCAGCCCCAGCATTTT. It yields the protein CASSPRTGGQHSNQPQHF.

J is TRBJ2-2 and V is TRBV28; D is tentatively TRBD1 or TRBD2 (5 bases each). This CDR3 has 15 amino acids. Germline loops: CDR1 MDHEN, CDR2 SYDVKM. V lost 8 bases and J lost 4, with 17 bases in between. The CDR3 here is CASAVWGSGTGELFF. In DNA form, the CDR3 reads TGTGCCAGCGCTGTTTGGGGGAGTGGCACCGGGGAGCTGTTTTTT.

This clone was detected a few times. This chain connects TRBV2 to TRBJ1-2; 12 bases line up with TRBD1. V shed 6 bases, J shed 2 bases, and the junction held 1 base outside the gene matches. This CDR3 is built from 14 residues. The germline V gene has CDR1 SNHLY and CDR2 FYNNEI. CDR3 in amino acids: CASRGQGANYGYTF. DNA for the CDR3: TGTGCCAGCAGGGGACAGGGGGCGAACTATGGCTACACCTTC. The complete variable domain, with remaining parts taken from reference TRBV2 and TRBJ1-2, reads EPEVTQTPSHQVTQMGQEVILRCVPISNHLYFYWYRQILGQKVEFLVSFYNNEISEKSEIFDDQFSVERPDGSNFTLKIRSTKLEDSAMYFCASRGQGANYGYTFGSGTRLTVV.